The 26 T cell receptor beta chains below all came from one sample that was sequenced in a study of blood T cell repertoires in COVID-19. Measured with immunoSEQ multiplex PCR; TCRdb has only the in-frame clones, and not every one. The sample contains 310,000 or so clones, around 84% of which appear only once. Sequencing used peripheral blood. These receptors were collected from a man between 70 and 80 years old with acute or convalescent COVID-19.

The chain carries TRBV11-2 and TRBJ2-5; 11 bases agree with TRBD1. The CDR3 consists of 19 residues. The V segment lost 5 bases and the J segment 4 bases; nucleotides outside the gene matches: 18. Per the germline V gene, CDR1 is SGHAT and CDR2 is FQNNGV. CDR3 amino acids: CASSLSSGQGAGRTETQYF. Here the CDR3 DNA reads TGTGCCAGCAGCCTAAGCTCAGGACAGGGGGCGGGACGGACAGAGACCCAGTACTTC.

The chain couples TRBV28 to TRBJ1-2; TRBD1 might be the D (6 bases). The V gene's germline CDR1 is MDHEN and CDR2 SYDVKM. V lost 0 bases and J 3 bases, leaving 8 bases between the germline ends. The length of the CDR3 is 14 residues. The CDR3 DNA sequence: TGTGCCAGCAGTTTATGGGCAGGGGACTATGGCTACACCTTC. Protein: CASSLWAGDYGYTF.

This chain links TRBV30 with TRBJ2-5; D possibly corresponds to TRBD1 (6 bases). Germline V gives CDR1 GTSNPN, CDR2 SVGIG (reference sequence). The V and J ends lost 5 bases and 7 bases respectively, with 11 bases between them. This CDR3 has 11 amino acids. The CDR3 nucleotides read TGTGCCTGGGGACAGCGTGGGACCCAGTACTTC. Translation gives CAWGQRGTQYF.

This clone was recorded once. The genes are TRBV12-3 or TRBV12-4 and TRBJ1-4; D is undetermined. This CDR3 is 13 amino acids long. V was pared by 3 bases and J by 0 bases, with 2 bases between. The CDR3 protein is CASSFTTNEKLFF. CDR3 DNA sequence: TGTGCCAGCAGTTTCACAACTAATGAAAAACTGTTTTTT.

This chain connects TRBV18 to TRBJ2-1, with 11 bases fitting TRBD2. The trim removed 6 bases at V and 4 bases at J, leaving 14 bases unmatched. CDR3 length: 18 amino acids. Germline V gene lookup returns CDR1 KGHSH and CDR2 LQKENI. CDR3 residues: CASSEGFSGGALYNEQFF. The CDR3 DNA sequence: TGTGCCAGCTCCGAGGGATTTAGCGGGGGGGCACTATACAATGAGCAGTTCTTC.

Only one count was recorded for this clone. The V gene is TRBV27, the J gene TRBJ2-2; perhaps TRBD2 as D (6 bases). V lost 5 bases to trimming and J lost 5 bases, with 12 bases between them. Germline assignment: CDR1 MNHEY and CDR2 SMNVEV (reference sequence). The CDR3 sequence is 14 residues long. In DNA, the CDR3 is TGTGCCAGCAGTCGGGGGACTTGGACCGGGGAGCTGTTTTTT. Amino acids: CASSRGTWTGELFF.

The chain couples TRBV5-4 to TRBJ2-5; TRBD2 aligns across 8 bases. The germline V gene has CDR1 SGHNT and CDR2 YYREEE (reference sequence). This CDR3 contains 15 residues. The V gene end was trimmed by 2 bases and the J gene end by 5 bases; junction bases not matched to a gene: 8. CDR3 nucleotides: TGTGCCAGCAGCTTATATAGCGGGGAGGGGGAGACCCAGTACTTC. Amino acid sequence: CASSLYSGEGETQYF.

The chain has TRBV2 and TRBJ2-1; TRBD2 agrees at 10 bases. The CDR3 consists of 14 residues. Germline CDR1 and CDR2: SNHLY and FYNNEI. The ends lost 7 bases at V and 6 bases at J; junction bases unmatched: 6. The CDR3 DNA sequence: TGTGCCAGCACTGGTCTAGCGGGAGCCAATGAGCAGTTCTTC. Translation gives CASTGLAGANEQFF.

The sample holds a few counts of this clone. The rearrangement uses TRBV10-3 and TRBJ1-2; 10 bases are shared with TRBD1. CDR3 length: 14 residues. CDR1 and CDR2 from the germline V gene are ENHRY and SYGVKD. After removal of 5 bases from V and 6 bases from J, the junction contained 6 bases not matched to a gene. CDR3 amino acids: CAISTFGTGDGYTF. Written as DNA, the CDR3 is TGTGCCATCAGTACATTCGGGACAGGGGATGGCTACACCTTC.

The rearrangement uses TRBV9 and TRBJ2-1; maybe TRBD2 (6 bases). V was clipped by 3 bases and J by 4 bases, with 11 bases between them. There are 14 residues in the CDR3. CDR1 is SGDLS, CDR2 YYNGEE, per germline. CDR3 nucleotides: TGTGCCAGCAGCGAGGGACTCCCGTACAATGAGCAGTTCTTC. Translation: CASSEGLPYNEQFF.

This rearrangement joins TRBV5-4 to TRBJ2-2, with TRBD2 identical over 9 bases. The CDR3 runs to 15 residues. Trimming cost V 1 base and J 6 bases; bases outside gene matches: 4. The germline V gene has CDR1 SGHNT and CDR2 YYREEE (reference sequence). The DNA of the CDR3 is TGTGCCAGCAGCTTGAGTCTAGCGGGATCCGGGGAGCTGTTTTTT. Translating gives CASSLSLAGSGELFF.

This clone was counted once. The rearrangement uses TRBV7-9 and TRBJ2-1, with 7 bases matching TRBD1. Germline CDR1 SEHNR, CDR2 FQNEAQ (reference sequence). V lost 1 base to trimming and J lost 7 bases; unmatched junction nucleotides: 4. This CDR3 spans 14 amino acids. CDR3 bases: TGTGCCAGCAGCTTAGGGGACAGAATAAATGAGCAGTTCTTC. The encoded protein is CASSLGDRINEQFF.

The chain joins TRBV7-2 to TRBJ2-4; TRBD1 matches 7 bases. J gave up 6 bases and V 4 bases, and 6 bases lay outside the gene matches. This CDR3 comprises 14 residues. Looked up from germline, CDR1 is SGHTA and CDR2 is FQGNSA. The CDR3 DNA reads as TGTGCCAGCAGCTCGCGACAGGGAAGAAACATTCAGTACTTC. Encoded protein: CASSSRQGRNIQYF.

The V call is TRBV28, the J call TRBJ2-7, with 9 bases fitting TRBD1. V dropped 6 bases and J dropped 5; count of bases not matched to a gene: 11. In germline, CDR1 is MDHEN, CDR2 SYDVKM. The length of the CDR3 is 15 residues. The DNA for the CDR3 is TGTGCCAGCAGCCTCCCGGGACAGGGCTACCACGAGCAGTACTTC. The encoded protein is CASSLPGQGYHEQYF.

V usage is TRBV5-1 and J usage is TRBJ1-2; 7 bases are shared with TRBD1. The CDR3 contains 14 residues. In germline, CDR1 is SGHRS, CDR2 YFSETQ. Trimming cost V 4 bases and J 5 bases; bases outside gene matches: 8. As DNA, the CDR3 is TGCGCCAGCAGCCCCGGAGGGGGCGGTTATGGCTACACCTTC. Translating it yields CASSPGGGGYGYTF.

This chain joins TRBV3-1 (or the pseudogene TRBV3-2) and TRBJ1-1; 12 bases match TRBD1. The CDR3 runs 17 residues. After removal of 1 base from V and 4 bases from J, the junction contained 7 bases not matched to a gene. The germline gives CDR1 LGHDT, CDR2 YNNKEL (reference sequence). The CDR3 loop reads CASSQVVGTGGLTEAFF. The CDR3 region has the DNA TGTGCCAGCAGCCAAGTCGTTGGGACAGGGGGCCTCACTGAAGCTTTCTTT.

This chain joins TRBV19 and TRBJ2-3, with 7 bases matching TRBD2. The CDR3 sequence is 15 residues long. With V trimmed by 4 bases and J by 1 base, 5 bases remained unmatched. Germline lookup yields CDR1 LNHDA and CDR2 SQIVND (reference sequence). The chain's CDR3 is CASSTYSGGTDTQYF. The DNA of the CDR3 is TGTGCCAGTAGTACCTACAGCGGGGGCACAGATACGCAGTATTTT.

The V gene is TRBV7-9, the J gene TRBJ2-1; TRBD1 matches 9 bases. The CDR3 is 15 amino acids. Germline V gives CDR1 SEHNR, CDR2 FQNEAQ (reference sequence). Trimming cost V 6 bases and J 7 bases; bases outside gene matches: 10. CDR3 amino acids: CASRHRDRDRNEQFF. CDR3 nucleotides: TGTGCCAGCAGGCACCGGGACAGGGATCGGAATGAGCAGTTCTTC. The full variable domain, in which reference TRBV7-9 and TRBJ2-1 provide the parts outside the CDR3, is DTGVSQNPRHKITKRGQNVTFRCDPISEHNRLYWYRQTLGQGPEFLTYFQNEAQLEKSRLLSDRFSAERPKGSFSTLEIQRTEQGDSAMYLCASRHRDRDRNEQFFGPGTRLTVL.

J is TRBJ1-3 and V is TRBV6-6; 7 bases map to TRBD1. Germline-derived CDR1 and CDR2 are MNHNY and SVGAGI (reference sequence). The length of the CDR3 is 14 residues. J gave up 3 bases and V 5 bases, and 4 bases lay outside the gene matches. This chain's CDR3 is CASSPTGNGNTIYF. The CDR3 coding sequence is TGTGCCAGCAGTCCGACAGGGAATGGAAACACCATATATTTT.

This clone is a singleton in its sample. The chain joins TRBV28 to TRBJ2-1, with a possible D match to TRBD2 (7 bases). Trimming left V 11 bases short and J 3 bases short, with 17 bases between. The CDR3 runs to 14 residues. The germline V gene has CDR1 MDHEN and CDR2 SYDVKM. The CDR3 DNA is TGTGCCTCAATGGGCGGGGGCCTCTACAATGAGCAGTTCTTC. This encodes CASMGGGLYNEQFF.

Here the CDR3 reads CASSLEGAPDTQYF. The CDR3 nucleotides are TGTGCCAGCAGCTTAGAGGGGGCTCCAGATACGCAGTATTTT. This sequence joins TRBV7-3 and TRBJ2-3; 7 bases are a match to TRBD1. Trimming removed 2 bases from V and 4 bases from J; junction bases left unmatched: 3. This CDR3 has 14 residues. From germline, CDR1 is SGHTA and CDR2 FQGTGA.

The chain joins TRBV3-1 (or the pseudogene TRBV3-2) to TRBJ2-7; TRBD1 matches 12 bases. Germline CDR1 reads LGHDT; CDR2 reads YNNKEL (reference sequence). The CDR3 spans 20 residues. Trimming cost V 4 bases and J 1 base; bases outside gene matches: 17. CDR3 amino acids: CASSRNAGTGGVLRSYEQYF. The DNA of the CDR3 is TGTGCCAGCAGCCGGAACGCCGGGACAGGGGGCGTCCTGCGTTCCTACGAGCAGTACTTC.

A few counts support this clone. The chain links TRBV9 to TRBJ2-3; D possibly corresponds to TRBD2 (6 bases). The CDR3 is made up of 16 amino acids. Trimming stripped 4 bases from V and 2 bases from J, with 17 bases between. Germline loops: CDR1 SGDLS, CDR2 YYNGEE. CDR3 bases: TGTGCCAGCAGCTCTTCCGGGACTCCGAACACAGATACGCAGTATTTT. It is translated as CASSSSGTPNTDTQYF.

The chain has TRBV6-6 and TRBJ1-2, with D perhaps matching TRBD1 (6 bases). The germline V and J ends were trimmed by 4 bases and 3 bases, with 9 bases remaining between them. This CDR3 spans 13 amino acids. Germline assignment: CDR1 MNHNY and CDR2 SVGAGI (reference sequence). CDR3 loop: CASSFNRDYGYTF. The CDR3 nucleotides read TGTGCCAGCAGTTTCAACAGGGACTATGGCTACACCTTC.

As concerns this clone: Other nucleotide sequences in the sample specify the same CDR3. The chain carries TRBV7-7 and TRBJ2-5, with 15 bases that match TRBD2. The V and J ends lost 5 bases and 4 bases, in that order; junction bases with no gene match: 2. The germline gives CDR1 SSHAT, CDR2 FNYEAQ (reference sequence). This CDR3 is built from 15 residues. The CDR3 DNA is TGTGCCAGCAGCCCGGGACTAGCGGGGGGAGAGACCCAGTACTTC. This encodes CASSPGLAGGETQYF.

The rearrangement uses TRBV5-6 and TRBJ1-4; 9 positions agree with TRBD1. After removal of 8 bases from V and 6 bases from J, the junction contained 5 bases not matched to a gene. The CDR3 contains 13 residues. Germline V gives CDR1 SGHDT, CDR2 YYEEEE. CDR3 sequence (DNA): TGTGCCAGTGGGACAGGGTTTGATGAAAAACTGTTTTTT. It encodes CASGTGFDEKLFF.